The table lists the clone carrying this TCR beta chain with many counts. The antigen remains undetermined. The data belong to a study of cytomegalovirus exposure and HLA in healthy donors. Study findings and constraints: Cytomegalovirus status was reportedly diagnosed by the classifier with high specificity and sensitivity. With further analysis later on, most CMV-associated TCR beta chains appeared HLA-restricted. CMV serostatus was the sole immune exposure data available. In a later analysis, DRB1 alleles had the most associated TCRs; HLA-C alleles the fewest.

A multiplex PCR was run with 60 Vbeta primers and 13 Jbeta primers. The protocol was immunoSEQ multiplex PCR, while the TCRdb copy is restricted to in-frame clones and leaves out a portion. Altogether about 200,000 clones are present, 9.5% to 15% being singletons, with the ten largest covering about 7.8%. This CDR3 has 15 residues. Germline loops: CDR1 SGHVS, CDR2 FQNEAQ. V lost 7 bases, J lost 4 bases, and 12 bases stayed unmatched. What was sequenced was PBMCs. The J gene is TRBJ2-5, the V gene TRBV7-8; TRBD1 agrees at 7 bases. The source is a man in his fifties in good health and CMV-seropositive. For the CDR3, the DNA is TGTGCCAGCAAAAGAACAGGGGAGACCGGAGAGACCCAGTACTTC. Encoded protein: CASKRTGETGETQYF. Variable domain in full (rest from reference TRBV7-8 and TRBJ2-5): GAGVSQSPRYKVAKRGQDVALRCDPISGHVSLFWYQQALGQGPEFLTYFQNEAQLDKSGLPSDRFFAERPEGSVSTLKIQRTQQEDSAVYLCASKRTGETGETQYFGPGTRLLVL.